The T cell receptor beta chain described here comes from a study of technical replicates of blood from a handful of donors. Sequenced by immunoSEQ multiplex PCR; TCRdb stores in-frame clones only, minus some. The sample includes about 75,000 clones, approximately 96% of them seen just once. This TCR came from a human donor in good health. Sequencing used T cells isolated from PBMCs.

For the CDR3, the DNA is TGTGCCAGCACCCTAACGACAGGTAGATTGAACACTGAAGCTTTCTTT. Amino acids: CASTLTTGRLNTEAFF. The genes are TRBV7-9 and TRBJ1-1; the D gene is possibly TRBD1 (6 bases). Germline V gene sequence: CDR1 SEHNR, CDR2 FQNEAQ (reference sequence). The CDR3 sequence is 16 residues long. V dropped 7 bases and J dropped 0 bases, with 18 bases sitting between them.